This is a list of T cell receptor beta chains from one sample in a study of T cell responses to AZD1222 COVID-19 vaccine. Assay used: immunoSEQ multiplex PCR; TCRdb lists only in-frame clones, some missing. The table has under 200,000 clones, more than 75% seen once; the top ten hold 4% to 5.5%. This specimen consisted of peripheral blood, obtained 28 days after the second AZD1222 dose. The receptors derive from an adult who received the AZD1222 COVID-19 vaccine. Both conserved end residues are part of each CDR3. The order of the fields is D gene, J gene, V gene, clone size, CDR3 protein, CDR3 DNA. D genes are given only for firm matches. The size field is filled for only some rows; it gives once, few, many or a size class.

d_gene: TRBD2
j_gene: TRBJ2-4
v_gene: TRBV25-1
abundance: NA
CDR3aa: CASLGGTNGEDIQYF
CDR3nt: TGTGCCAGCCTCGGGGGGACTAATGGGGAGGACATTCAGTACTTC

d_gene: NA
j_gene: TRBJ1-2
v_gene: TRBV18
abundance: NA
CDR3aa: CASSPPTGSAPYGYTF
CDR3nt: TGTGCCAGCTCACCACCGACCGGGTCTGCTCCCTATGGCTACACCTTC

d_gene: TRBD2
j_gene: TRBJ2-2
v_gene: TRBV2
abundance: NA
CDR3aa: CASREVAGGKAGELFF
CDR3nt: TGTGCCAGCAGGGAGGTAGCGGGGGGTAAGGCCGGGGAGCTGTTTTTT

d_gene: TRBD1
j_gene: TRBJ2-7
v_gene: TRBV23-1
abundance: NA
CDR3aa: CASSHSWTGGPYEQYF
CDR3nt: TGCGCCAGCAGTCACTCATGGACAGGGGGCCCCTACGAGCAGTACTTC

d_gene: NA
j_gene: TRBJ2-2
v_gene: TRBV30
abundance: NA
CDR3aa: CAWEISMNTGELFF
CDR3nt: TGTGCCTGGGAGATCTCAATGAACACCGGGGAGCTGTTTTTT

d_gene: NA
j_gene: TRBJ1-6
v_gene: TRBV2
abundance: once
CDR3aa: CASSAPDSYNSPLHF
CDR3nt: TGTGCCAGCAGTGCCCCGGACAGTTATAATTCACCCCTCCACTTT

d_gene: NA
j_gene: TRBJ1-1
v_gene: TRBV5-1
abundance: once
CDR3aa: CASSLDEGRYTEAFF
CDR3nt: TGCGCCAGCAGCTTGGATGAAGGACGATACACTGAAGCTTTCTTT

d_gene: TRBD1
j_gene: TRBJ1-4
v_gene: TRBV24-1
abundance: NA
CDR3aa: CATNRQHRRTGEEKLFF
CDR3nt: TGTGCCACTAACCGCCAACACCGCCGGACAGGGGAGGAAAAACTGTTTTTT

d_gene: TRBD1
j_gene: TRBJ1-6
v_gene: TRBV7-2
abundance: NA
CDR3aa: CASSSLGGAFLLPLHF
CDR3nt: TGTGCCAGCAGCTCGCTAGGGGGCGCGTTCCTCTTACCCCTCCACTTT

d_gene: TRBD2
j_gene: TRBJ2-5
v_gene: TRBV7-9
abundance: NA
CDR3aa: CASRGGYQETQYF
CDR3nt: TGTGCCAGCAGGGGGGGGTACCAAGAGACCCAGTACTTC

d_gene: NA
j_gene: TRBJ2-1
v_gene: TRBV30
abundance: NA
CDR3aa: CAWSKLGDEQFF
CDR3nt: TGTGCCTGGAGTAAACTGGGGGATGAGCAGTTCTTC

d_gene: TRBD2
j_gene: TRBJ2-1
v_gene: TRBV9
abundance: few
CDR3aa: CASSATSGLTYNEQFF
CDR3nt: TGTGCCAGCAGCGCCACTAGCGGCCTAACCTACAATGAGCAGTTCTTC

d_gene: NA
j_gene: TRBJ1-1
v_gene: TRBV5-5
abundance: NA
CDR3aa: CASSLAQGKTEAFF
CDR3nt: TGTGCCAGCAGCTTGGCACAGGGCAAAACTGAAGCTTTCTTT

d_gene: NA
j_gene: TRBJ1-4
v_gene: TRBV9
abundance: NA
CDR3aa: CASSPGGQVHNEKLFF
CDR3nt: TGTGCCAGCAGCCCGGGAGGGCAGGTCCATAATGAAAAACTGTTTTTT

d_gene: NA
j_gene: TRBJ1-5
v_gene: TRBV18
abundance: NA
CDR3aa: CASSTQRDSNQPQHF
CDR3nt: TGTGCCAGCTCAACCCAACGGGATAGCAATCAGCCCCAGCATTTT

d_gene: NA
j_gene: TRBJ2-1
v_gene: TRBV4-2
abundance: NA
CDR3aa: CASSEGAGAGNEQFF
CDR3nt: TGTGCCAGCAGCGAAGGGGCAGGGGCGGGGAATGAGCAGTTCTTC

d_gene: NA
j_gene: TRBJ1-4
v_gene: TRBV27
abundance: NA
CDR3aa: CASSPRYGTTNEKLFF
CDR3nt: TGTGCCAGCAGTCCCCGTTATGGGACAACTAATGAAAAACTGTTTTTT

d_gene: TRBD2
j_gene: TRBJ2-5
v_gene: TRBV4-1
abundance: NA
CDR3aa: CASSQGLAGGPVLVETQYF
CDR3nt: TGCGCCAGCAGCCAAGGACTAGCGGGGGGGCCGGTCCTCGTGGAGACCCAGTACTTC

d_gene: TRBD1
j_gene: TRBJ1-1
v_gene: TRBV7-8
abundance: NA
CDR3aa: CASSSWGQMNTEAFF
CDR3nt: TGTGCCAGCAGCTCATGGGGACAGATGAACACTGAAGCTTTCTTT

d_gene: NA
j_gene: TRBJ1-1
v_gene: TRBV3-1/TRBV3-2
abundance: NA
CDR3aa: CASSQRISTEAFF
CDR3nt: TGTGCCAGCAGCCAACGTATTAGCACTGAAGCTTTCTTT

d_gene: NA
j_gene: TRBJ1-1
v_gene: TRBV6-5
abundance: NA
CDR3aa: CAPGGGVAFF
CDR3nt: TGTGCCCCCGGGGGAGGGGTAGCTTTCTTT

d_gene: NA
j_gene: TRBJ1-6
v_gene: TRBV2
abundance: NA
CDR3aa: CASSDWQNSPLHF
CDR3nt: TGTGCCAGCAGCGATTGGCAGAATTCACCCCTCCACTTT

d_gene: NA
j_gene: TRBJ2-1
v_gene: TRBV27
abundance: NA
CDR3aa: CASPDSCNEQFF
CDR3nt: TGTGCCAGCCCGGACAGTTGCAATGAGCAGTTCTTC

d_gene: NA
j_gene: TRBJ2-2
v_gene: TRBV27
abundance: few
CDR3aa: CASSRDGLPPGELFF
CDR3nt: TGTGCCAGCAGCCGGGACGGCCTGCCGCCCGGGGAGCTGTTTTTT

d_gene: NA
j_gene: TRBJ1-2
v_gene: TRBV30
abundance: NA
CDR3aa: CAWSVRQSTRGRDGYTF
CDR3nt: TGTGCCTGGAGTGTACGCCAATCGACGCGGGGCAGAGATGGCTACACCTTC

d_gene: TRBD1
j_gene: TRBJ1-2
v_gene: TRBV6-5
abundance: NA
CDR3aa: CASSQGGVNYGYTF
CDR3nt: TGTGCCAGCTCCCAAGGGGGCGTTAACTATGGCTACACCTTC

d_gene: NA
j_gene: TRBJ1-4
v_gene: TRBV27
abundance: NA
CDR3aa: CASSFSPGEKLFF
CDR3nt: TGTGCCAGCAGTTTCAGCCCGGGTGAAAAACTGTTTTTT

d_gene: NA
j_gene: TRBJ1-1
v_gene: TRBV7-6
abundance: NA
CDR3aa: CASSLGTTNTEAFF
CDR3nt: TGTGCCAGCAGCTTAGGAACTACGAACACTGAAGCTTTCTTT

d_gene: TRBD1
j_gene: TRBJ1-4
v_gene: TRBV5-8
abundance: NA
CDR3aa: CASSLGQGWEKLFF
CDR3nt: TGTGCCAGCAGCCTCGGACAGGGGTGGGAAAAACTGTTTTTT

d_gene: TRBD1
j_gene: TRBJ2-7
v_gene: TRBV19
abundance: NA
CDR3aa: CASTITGTGAYEQYF
CDR3nt: TGTGCCAGTACCATCACCGGGACAGGGGCCTACGAGCAGTACTTC

d_gene: TRBD1
j_gene: TRBJ2-3
v_gene: TRBV6-5
abundance: once
CDR3aa: CAIRQGSTDTQYF
CDR3nt: TGTGCCATTCGACAGGGGAGCACAGATACGCAGTATTTT

d_gene: NA
j_gene: TRBJ1-5
v_gene: TRBV3-1/TRBV3-2
abundance: NA
CDR3aa: CASPHGGNSNQPQHF
CDR3nt: TGTGCCAGCCCCCACGGGGGGAATAGCAATCAGCCCCAGCATTTT

d_gene: TRBD1
j_gene: TRBJ1-5
v_gene: TRBV29-1
abundance: NA
CDR3aa: CSVDTGQGNQPQHF
CDR3nt: TGCAGCGTTGATACGGGACAGGGGAATCAGCCCCAGCATTTT

d_gene: NA
j_gene: TRBJ1-2
v_gene: TRBV12-3/TRBV12-4
abundance: NA
CDR3aa: CASQGDYGYTF
CDR3nt: TGTGCCAGCCAGGGAGACTATGGCTACACCTTC

d_gene: TRBD1
j_gene: TRBJ1-6
v_gene: TRBV19
abundance: NA
CDR3aa: CASNRETGYPLHF
CDR3nt: TGTGCCAGTAACAGAGAGACAGGGTATCCCCTCCACTTT

d_gene: NA
j_gene: TRBJ1-2
v_gene: TRBV9
abundance: NA
CDR3aa: CASLGSSGYTF
CDR3nt: TGTGCCAGCCTAGGGAGTAGTGGCTACACCTTC

d_gene: NA
j_gene: TRBJ1-2
v_gene: TRBV7-9
abundance: NA
CDR3aa: CATHRGGALANYGYTF
CDR3nt: TGTGCCACTCACCGGGGCGGGGCCCTAGCTAACTATGGCTACACCTTC